These T cell receptor beta chains were read from a single sample in a study of blood T cell repertoires in COVID-19. Sequenced by immunoSEQ multiplex PCR; TCRdb stores in-frame clones only, minus some. The data contain approximately 330,000 clones, approximately 90% of them singletons. The material sequenced was peripheral blood. The source is a man aged 25 to 45 with COVID-19, enrolled during active disease. Both conserved end residues are part of each CDR3. D genes are given only for firm matches. Clone size is not always given. Where it is, it says once, few, many or a class for expanded clones.

>NA|NA|TRBJ1-4|TRBV18
CASSPGAGKVF
TGTGCCAGCTCACCAGGCGCGGGAAAAGTTTTT
>NA|TRBD2|TRBJ2-1|TRBV19
CASSTSTSGRHFYNEQFF
TGTGCCAGTAGTACCTCGACTAGCGGGCGTCACTTCTACAATGAGCAGTTCTTC
>NA|TRBD1|TRBJ1-6|TRBV2
CASSRRGTGNSPLHF
TGTGCCAGCAGCCGAAGGGGGACAGGTAATTCACCCCTCCACTTT
>NA|TRBD1|TRBJ1-2|TRBV7-2
CASSYRSGQGIYGYTF
TGTGCCAGCAGCTATCGTTCGGGACAGGGGATCTATGGCTACACCTTC
>once|NA|TRBJ2-5|TRBV5-5
CASSFEGEETQYF
TGTGCCAGCAGCTTCGAGGGGGAAGAGACCCAGTACTTC
>NA|NA|TRBJ2-7|TRBV2
CASSEDTSYEQYF
TGTGCCAGCAGTGAGGACACATCCTACGAGCAGTACTTC
>NA|NA|TRBJ2-7|TRBV6-2/TRBV6-3
CASSYTGSYEQYF
TGTGCCAGCAGTTACACAGGGTCGTACGAGCAGTACTTC
>NA|TRBD1|TRBJ1-5|TRBV3-1/TRBV3-2
CASSQATGDQPQHF
TGTGCCAGCAGCCAAGCGACAGGGGATCAGCCCCAGCATTTT
>NA|NA|TRBJ1-1|TRBV6-5
CASSPTYTGNTEAFF
TGTGCCAGCAGTCCAACCTACACAGGGAACACTGAAGCTTTCTTT
>NA|NA|TRBJ2-3|TRBV18
CASSLSDTQYF
TGTGCCAGCTCACTCTCCGATACGCAGTATTTT
>NA|TRBD2|TRBJ2-2|TRBV6-2/TRBV6-3
CASSYIAGVTGELFF
TGTGCCAGCAGTTATATTGCGGGGGTGACCGGGGAGCTGTTTTTT
>NA|NA|TRBJ2-7|TRBV28
CASRGIGRRDDSYEQYF
TGTGCCAGCAGGGGGATAGGCAGGCGGGACGACTCCTACGAGCAGTACTTC
>NA|TRBD1|TRBJ1-5|TRBV28
CASSLPYSRTGRVQPQHF
TGTGCCAGCAGTTTACCTTACTCAAGGACAGGGAGGGTTCAGCCCCAGCATTTT
>NA|NA|TRBJ2-4|TRBV5-4
CASSEGWSNIQYF
TGTGCCAGCAGCGAGGGTTGGAGCAACATTCAGTACTTC
>NA|TRBD2|TRBJ2-7|TRBV7-8
CASSLFIAGGPYEQYF
TGTGCCAGCAGCTTGTTTATCGCGGGGGGACCCTACGAGCAGTACTTC
>NA|TRBD1|TRBJ2-7|TRBV28
CASSTNRGHYEQYF
TGTGCCAGCAGTACAAACAGGGGCCACTACGAGCAGTACTTC
>NA|NA|TRBJ1-2|TRBV12-3/TRBV12-4
CASSLRGTYGYTF
TGTGCCAGCAGCCTCCGAGGCACCTATGGCTACACCTTC
>NA|NA|TRBJ1-4|TRBV7-2
CASSLERGDPRVFF
TGTGCCAGCAGCTTAGAGCGGGGGGACCCACGAGTGTTTTTT
>NA|NA|TRBJ1-1|TRBV11-2
CASNYRAANTEAFF
TGTGCCAGCAATTACAGGGCGGCGAACACTGAAGCTTTCTTT
>NA|NA|TRBJ1-6|TRBV3-1/TRBV3-2
CASSQVLSNSPLHF
TGTGCCAGCAGCCAAGTTCTGTCTAATTCACCCCTCCACTTT
>NA|NA|TRBJ1-5|TRBV2
CASSVDSWSGNQPQHF
TGTGCCAGCAGTGTTGACAGTTGGTCCGGGAATCAGCCCCAGCATTTT
>NA|TRBD2|TRBJ2-5|TRBV15
CATSRAKLGLAGGLGEETQYF
TGTGCCACCAGCAGAGCAAAGCTAGGGCTAGCGGGAGGGCTGGGGGAAGAGACCCAGTACTTC
>few|NA|TRBJ2-7|TRBV29-1
CSVVSGQTYEQYF
TGCAGCGTTGTCAGCGGGCAGACCTACGAGCAGTACTTC
>NA|NA|TRBJ1-6|TRBV18
CASSPLATHNSPLHF
TGTGCCAGCTCACCATTAGCAACTCATAATTCACCCCTCCACTTT
>NA|NA|TRBJ2-5|TRBV6-1
CASSEFMRGRAAETQYF
TGTGCCAGCAGTGAATTCATGCGGGGGCGAGCGGCGGAGACCCAGTACTTC
>NA|TRBD1|TRBJ2-3|TRBV2
CASTPGQGAGTQYF
TGTGCCAGCACCCCGGGACAGGGGGCGGGGACGCAGTATTTT
>NA|NA|TRBJ1-6|TRBV12-5
CASGLFPEGVALWPPLHF
TGTGCTAGTGGTTTGTTCCCCGAGGGGGTGGCCCTCTGGCCGCCCCTCCACTTT
>NA|TRBD2|TRBJ2-1|TRBV7-2
CASSPPRGGPYNEQFF
TGTGCCAGCAGCCCCCCGCGGGGGGGCCCCTACAATGAGCAGTTCTTC
>NA|TRBD1|TRBJ2-7|TRBV7-9
CASSYKPGQGIHEQYF
TGTGCCAGCAGCTACAAGCCGGGACAGGGTATCCACGAGCAGTACTTC
>NA|NA|TRBJ1-4|TRBV29-1
CSVRGNGEGNEKLFF
TGCAGCGTAAGAGGGAACGGGGAGGGGAATGAAAAACTGTTTTTT
>NA|TRBD2|TRBJ2-5|TRBV12-5
CASGLVWLAGSGEETQYF
TGTGCTAGTGGTTTGGTATGGCTAGCGGGGTCAGGGGAAGAGACCCAGTACTTC
>NA|TRBD1|TRBJ1-2|TRBV3-1/TRBV3-2
CASSHRQGDGYTF
TGTGCCAGCAGCCACCGACAGGGAGATGGCTACACCTTC
>NA|NA|TRBJ2-7|TRBV12-3/TRBV12-4
CASSLTGRYEQYF
TGTGCCAGCAGTCTGACAGGGAGGTACGAGCAGTACTTC
>NA|NA|TRBJ1-6|TRBV9
CASSVWSQNSPLHF
TGTGCCAGCAGCGTATGGAGTCAGAACTCACCCCTCCACTTT
>NA|TRBD2|TRBJ2-4|TRBV29-1
CSVDGGALAKNIQYF
TGCAGCGTTGACGGGGGGGCACTAGCCAAAAACATTCAGTACTTC
>NA|NA|TRBJ2-1|TRBV4-3
CASSLWVAGDEQFF
TGCGCCAGCAGCCTCTGGGTAGCCGGTGATGAGCAGTTCTTC
>NA|TRBD2|TRBJ2-1|TRBV28
CASWGGGYNEQFF
TGTGCCAGCTGGGGCGGGGGCTACAATGAGCAGTTCTTC
>NA|NA|TRBJ1-5|TRBV27
CASRKRGDPKQPQHF
TGTGCCAGCAGAAAACGGGGAGACCCCAAACAGCCCCAGCATTTT
>NA|TRBD1|TRBJ2-4|TRBV19
CASSTFPETGAKNIQYF
TGTGCCAGTAGTACCTTCCCGGAGACAGGGGCCAAAAACATTCAGTACTTC
>NA|TRBD2|TRBJ2-1|TRBV3-1/TRBV3-2
CASSQVAGAHNEQFF
TGTGCCAGCAGCCAAGTAGCGGGGGCCCACAATGAGCAGTTCTTC
>NA|TRBD1|TRBJ1-1|TRBV6-5
CASSSGGYVNTEAFF
TGTGCCAGCAGCTCAGGGGGCTACGTGAACACTGAAGCTTTCTTT
>NA|NA|TRBJ2-1|TRBV24-1
CATSGSGRGVIYEQFF
TGTGCCACCAGTGGTTCGGGCAGGGGGGTGATTTATGAGCAGTTCTTC
>NA|TRBD2|TRBJ2-5|TRBV5-1
CASSPMAGGPFEETQYF
TGCGCCAGCAGCCCGATGGCGGGAGGCCCGTTTGAGGAGACCCAGTACTTC
>few|TRBD1|TRBJ2-1|TRBV5-1
CASSPWTGLNEQFF
TGCGCCAGCAGCCCTTGGACAGGGTTGAATGAGCAGTTCTTC